This T cell receptor beta chain was sequenced for a study of blood T cells in healthy people across ages. General study results and limits: Long-lived donors carried more naive CD4+ cells and greater diversity than aged donors.

With regard to this clonotype: Its target is not known.

The germline V gene encodes CDR1 SNHLY and CDR2 FYNNEI. Trimming cost V 10 bases and J 7 bases, with 17 bases left between them. The CDR3 sequence is 13 residues long. The people who gave samples were healthy Caucasians from Russia, aged roughly 6 to 95. Then a second PCR, running about 6 to 12 cycles, was carried out with a sample-barcoded 5' primer and a J-beta primer mix. Every cDNA molecule carried a tag from a template-switch adaptor bearing 12 random nucleotides. TCRdb reprocessed the 5' RACE reads via MiXCR and lists one record per CDR3 protein. The sample has 1.5 million to 2 million distinct CDR3 sequences, about 28% seen once.

What was sequenced was blood. The TCR was taken from a woman under 40 in good health. This sequence joins TRBV2 and TRBJ2-1; D is uncertain. CDR3 sequence (DNA): TGTGCCACAGCACCAAGGCAATATAATGAGCAGTTCTTC. Amino acid sequence: CATAPRQYNEQFF.